Presented here are 20 T cell receptor beta chains from one specimen sequenced in a study of CD8 T cells in ankylosing spondylitis. TCRdb re-analysed the 5' RACE reads in MiXCR, keeping a single row per CDR3 protein. The sample records 150,000 to 200,000 distinct CDR3 sequences, around a third being singletons. The sample taken for sequencing was synovial fluid, either unsorted or a sorted T cell fraction (not recorded which). The source of these receptors is a male donor with ankylosing spondylitis.

This clonotype appeared a few times. The chain is built from TRBV6-5 and TRBJ2-5, with a tentative D call TRBD2 (5 bases). The length of the CDR3 is 14 residues. V lost 2 bases to trimming and J lost 2 bases, with 9 bases between them. The germline V gene encodes CDR1 MNHEY and CDR2 SVGAGI. CDR3 nucleotide sequence: TGTGCCAGCAGTTACAGAGGGCTTCAAGAGACCCAGTACTTC. Its translation: CASSYRGLQETQYF.

This clonotype was seen more than once but under ten times. This sequence joins TRBV21-1 and TRBJ2-7. TRBV21-1 is a recognized pseudogene. CDR3 length: 16 residues. CDR3 in DNA: TGTGCCAGCAGCAAAGACAAGGACCGAAAGGGCTACGAGCAGTACTTC. This sequence encodes CASSKDKDRKGYEQYF.

This clonotype has a handful of counts. CDR3 amino acids: CASSSWRSYEQYF. The CDR3 nucleotides are TGTGCCAGCAGCTCCTGGAGGTCCTACGAGCAGTACTTC. The J gene is TRBJ2-7, the V gene TRBV7-9, with TRBD2 as a possible D gene (5 bases). The CDR3 has 13 amino acids. V lost 4 bases and J 1 base, leaving 8 bases between the germline ends. Germline CDR1 SEHNR, CDR2 FQNEAQ (reference sequence).

This clonotype was detected ten times or more. This sequence joins TRBV5-1 and TRBJ2-1, with a weak D call TRBD2 (6 bases). From germline, CDR1 is SGHRS and CDR2 YFSETQ. Trimming shortened V by 2 bases and J by 2 bases, and 11 bases separated the two germline ends. This CDR3 contains 15 residues. In DNA, the CDR3 is TGCGCCAGCAGCTTAGAGCGGGTCGCCTACAATGAGCAGTTCTTC. Translated: CASSLERVAYNEQFF. Full variable domain (outside the CDR3, taken from reference TRBV5-1 and TRBJ2-1): KAGVTQTPRYLIKTRGQQVTLSCSPISGHRSVSWYQQTPGQGLQFLFEYFSETQRNKGNFPGRFSGRQFSNSRSEMNVSTLELGDSALYLCASSLERVAYNEQFFGPGTRLTVL.

The rearrangement links TRBV20-1 to TRBJ2-3; D not certain. The CDR3 runs to 13 residues. Germline V gives CDR1 DFQATT, CDR2 SNEGSKA (reference sequence). V lost 4 bases, J lost 3 bases, and 11 bases lay in between. In DNA, the CDR3 is TGCAGTGCTAACGGCGTGGGGACAGATACGCAGTATTTT. This gives the protein CSANGVGTDTQYF.

Many counts were recorded for this clonotype. The gene calls are TRBV11-2 and TRBJ2-1; no reliable D call. Germline lookup yields CDR1 SGHAT and CDR2 FQNNGV. The V and J ends lost 2 bases and 9 bases respectively, with 5 bases between them. The CDR3 consists of 11 residues. CDR3 in amino acids: CASSLRVEQFF. CDR3 sequence (DNA): TGTGCCAGCAGCTTACGCGTTGAGCAGTTCTTC. Full variable domain (remainder filled in from reference TRBV11-2 and TRBJ2-1): EAGVAQSPRYKIIEKRQSVAFWCNPISGHATLYWYQQILGQGPKLLIQFQNNGVVDDSQLPKDRFSAERLKGVDSTLKIQPAKLEDSAVYLCASSLRVEQFFGPGTRLTVL.

This clonotype was picked up a small number of times. The chain carries TRBV27 and TRBJ1-1, with 9 bases identical to TRBD1. In germline, CDR1 is MNHEY, CDR2 SMNVEV (reference sequence). With 6 bases clipped from V and 3 bases from J, the junction kept 2 bases outside the gene matches. CDR3 length equals 13 residues. The CDR3 here is CASSWDRDTEAFF. The CDR3 DNA reads TGTGCCAGCAGCTGGGACAGGGACACTGAAGCTTTCTTT.

There are a few counts of this clonotype. This chain connects TRBV11-2 to TRBJ1-2; D is uncertain. CDR3 length: 15 residues. The V end was cut by 5 bases, the J end by 3 bases, with 16 bases between. CDR1 SGHAT and CDR2 FQNNGV come from the germline V gene. The CDR3 DNA is TGTGCCAGCAGCCCGGATCCGAAGATTTACTATGGCTACACCTTC. Translating it yields CASSPDPKIYYGYTF.

The V and J genes are TRBV6-1 and TRBJ1-1, with a weak D call TRBD1 (5 bases). Germline lookup yields CDR1 MNHNS and CDR2 SASEGT. This CDR3 is built from 14 residues. The germline V and J ends were trimmed by 7 bases and 1 base, with 13 bases remaining between them. CDR3 coding DNA: TGTGCCAGCAAAATCGGGGCCGCGAACACTGAAGCTTTCTTT. Translation: CASKIGAANTEAFF.

The table lists this clonotype with many counts. V and J are TRBV13 and TRBJ1-1; 7 bases map to TRBD1. CDR3 length: 15 residues. Germline V CDR1 and CDR2: PRHDT, FYEKMQ (reference sequence). The V gene end was trimmed by 4 bases and the J gene end by 1 base; junction bases not matched to a gene: 6. CDR3: CASSSRQGRNTEAFF. The CDR3, as DNA: TGTGCCAGCAGCTCCCGACAGGGAAGGAACACTGAAGCTTTCTTT.

This rearrangement joins TRBV12-3 or TRBV12-4 to TRBJ2-1; D not resolved. The CDR3 contains 15 residues. Trimming cost V 4 bases and J 7 bases, with 17 bases left between them. The CDR3 bases are TGTGCCAGCAGTTCGCCCAGAGGCCTACAGAATGAGCAGTTCTTC. Amino acids: CASSSPRGLQNEQFF.

As concerns this clonotype: Because the CDR3's place on the DNA is in doubt, the DNA is left out and the CDR3 is given as listed by TCRdb. V gene TRBV28 combines with J gene TRBJ1-4. Germline V gives CDR1 MDHEN, CDR2 SYDVKM. The length of the CDR3 is 18 amino acids, counting both ends. The CDR3 sequence: CASSFLIGELELMKNCFF.

This clonotype came up a few times. The chain has TRBV18 and TRBJ1-1; a possible D gene is TRBD1 (6 bases). V dropped 3 bases and J dropped 3 bases, with 14 bases sitting between them. The CDR3 is 15 residues long. CDR1 KGHSH and CDR2 LQKENI come from the germline V gene. The chain's CDR3 is CASSPGQKGDTEAFF. The DNA of the CDR3 is TGTGCCAGCTCACCGGGACAAAAAGGAGACACTGAAGCTTTCTTT.

The chain carries TRBV10-3 and TRBJ1-5, with TRBD1 as a possible D gene (5 bases). Deletions cut 2 bases from V and 8 bases from J, with 10 bases between. This CDR3 has 13 amino acids. Germline CDR1 reads ENHRY; CDR2 reads SYGVKD. DNA for the CDR3: TGTGCCATCAGTGAGACAGGAGAGGAGCCCCAGCATTTT. Protein: CAISETGEEPQHF.

V gene TRBV5-1 combines with J gene TRBJ1-1; no definite D call. The CDR3 runs to 14 residues. From germline, CDR1 is SGHRS and CDR2 YFSETQ. V dropped 1 base and J dropped 3 bases, with 10 bases sitting between them. CDR3 in amino acids: CASSLRDSDTEAFF. The CDR3 DNA reads TGCGCCAGCAGCTTGAGGGATTCGGACACTGAAGCTTTCTTT.

The V gene is TRBV7-2, the J gene TRBJ1-2, with D perhaps matching TRBD1 (6 bases). The CDR3 sequence is 14 residues long. V lost 6 bases to trimming and J lost 8 bases, with 19 bases between them. Germline CDR1 is SGHTA and CDR2 is FQGNSA. CDR3 residues: CASRGAGDLKGYTF. DNA for the CDR3: TGTGCCAGCAGAGGGGCAGGGGACTTAAAAGGCTACACCTTC.

In this sample, this clonotype turned up a few times. The chain employs TRBV12-3 or TRBV12-4 and TRBJ1-2, with D hard to call. Between the trimmed V and J ends, which lost 5 bases and 4 bases, there was a span of 11 bases. This CDR3 is 13 amino acids long. The chain's CDR3 is CASSPLSGYGYTF. CDR3 DNA sequence: TGTGCCAGCAGTCCACTGTCGGGCTATGGCTACACCTTC.

The V and J genes are TRBV6-1 and TRBJ1-1; TRBD1 aligns across 8 bases. Looked up from germline, CDR1 is MNHNS and CDR2 is SASEGT. This CDR3 is built from 14 residues. V shed 5 bases, J shed 5 bases, and the junction held 7 bases outside the gene matches. The CDR3 region is CASSRAGGLTEAFF. Written as DNA, the CDR3 is TGTGCCAGCAGTAGGGCAGGGGGCCTTACTGAAGCTTTCTTT.

The chain carries TRBV24-1 and TRBJ2-1; perhaps TRBD1 as D (5 bases). The V gene lost 9 bases and the J gene lost 3 bases, with 17 bases spanning the gap. In germline, CDR1 is KGHDR, CDR2 SFDVKD. There are 15 residues in the CDR3. CDR3 sequence (DNA): TGTGCCACCGCGAGTCAGGGAAACTACTACAATGAGCAGTTCTTC. Translated, it gives CATASQGNYYNEQFF.

The chain uses TRBV28 and TRBJ2-2; a weak D match, TRBD1 (6 bases). Germline-derived CDR1 and CDR2 are MDHEN and SYDVKM. Trimming took off 6 bases at V and 3 bases at J, with 17 bases between the two ends. The CDR3 loop spans 16 amino acids. CDR3 loop: CASRPNRDWYTGELFF. CDR3 DNA sequence: TGTGCCAGCAGACCTAACAGGGATTGGTACACCGGGGAGCTGTTTTTT.